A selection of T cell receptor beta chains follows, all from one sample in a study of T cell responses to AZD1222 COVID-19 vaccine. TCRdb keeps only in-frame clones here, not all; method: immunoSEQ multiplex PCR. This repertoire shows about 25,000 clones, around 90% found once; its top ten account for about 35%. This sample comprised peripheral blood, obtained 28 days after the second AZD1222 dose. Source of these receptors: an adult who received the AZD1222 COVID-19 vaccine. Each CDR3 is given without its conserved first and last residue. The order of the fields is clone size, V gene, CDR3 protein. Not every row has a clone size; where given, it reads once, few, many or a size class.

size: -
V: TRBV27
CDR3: ASSPGGGWEQF

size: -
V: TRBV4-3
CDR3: ASSQGYGRLEQY

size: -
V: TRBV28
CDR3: ASSLVGYNEQF

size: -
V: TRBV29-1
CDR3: SVTTGGLNQPQH

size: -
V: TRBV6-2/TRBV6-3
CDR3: ASSHIYEQY

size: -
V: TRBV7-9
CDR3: ASTGYQTGAGGELF

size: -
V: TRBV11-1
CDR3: ASSPWGHPSEQY

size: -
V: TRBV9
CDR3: ASSVDNSGRGEQY

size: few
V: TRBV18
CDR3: ASSPRGTLVTGELF

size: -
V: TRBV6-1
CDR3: ASSEEVPTGELF

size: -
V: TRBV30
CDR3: AWSAAANQPQH

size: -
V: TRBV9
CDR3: ASSVGDALESPLH

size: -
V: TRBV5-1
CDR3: ASSSGQGNEKLF

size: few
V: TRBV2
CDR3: ASRDPGTSIYNEQF

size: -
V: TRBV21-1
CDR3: ASSKGQGGNEKLF

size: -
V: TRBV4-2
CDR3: ASSPSAAGGPGTDTQY

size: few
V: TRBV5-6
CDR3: ASSLNYEQY

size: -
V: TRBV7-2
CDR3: ASSLGRGQGNYGYT

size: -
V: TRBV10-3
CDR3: AINTGSTNTGELF

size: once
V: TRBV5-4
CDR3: ASSLVGADTQY

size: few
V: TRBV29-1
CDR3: SVVYGQANYGYT

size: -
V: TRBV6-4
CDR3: ASSETSGGTDTQY

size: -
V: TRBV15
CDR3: ATSRDEGAGSEKLF

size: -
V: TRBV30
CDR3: AWSVGRVQPQH